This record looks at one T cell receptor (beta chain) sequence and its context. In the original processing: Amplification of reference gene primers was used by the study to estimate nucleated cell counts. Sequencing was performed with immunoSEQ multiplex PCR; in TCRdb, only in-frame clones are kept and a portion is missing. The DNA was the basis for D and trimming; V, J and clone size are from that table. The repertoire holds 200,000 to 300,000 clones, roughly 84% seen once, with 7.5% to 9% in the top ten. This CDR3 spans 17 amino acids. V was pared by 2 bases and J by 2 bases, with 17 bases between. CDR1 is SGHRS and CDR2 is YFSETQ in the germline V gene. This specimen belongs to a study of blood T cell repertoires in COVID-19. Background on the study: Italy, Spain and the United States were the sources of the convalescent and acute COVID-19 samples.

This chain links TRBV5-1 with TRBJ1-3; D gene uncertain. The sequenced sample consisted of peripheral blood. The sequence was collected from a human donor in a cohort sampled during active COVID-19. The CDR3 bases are TGCGCCAGCAGCTTACAGAGTCTATCTACCGCTGGAAACACCATATATTTT. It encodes CASSLQSLSTAGNTIYF.